This T cell receptor (beta chain) was found in a study of cytomegalovirus exposure and HLA in healthy donors. Vbeta (60) and Jbeta (13) primers were used in the PCR. The protocol was immunoSEQ multiplex PCR, while the TCRdb copy is restricted to in-frame clones and leaves out a portion. Among 120,000 to 150,000 clones listed, about 74% were seen once. The trim removed 5 bases at V and 4 bases at J, leaving 6 bases unmatched. The CDR3 runs 15 residues. Germline values: CDR1 SGHTA, CDR2 FQGNSA. The chain employs TRBV7-2 and TRBJ2-7; the match to TRBD2 covers 12 bases. Input material: PBMCs. The clonotype originates from a woman aged 45-60 years in good health and CMV-seronegative. CDR3 DNA: TGTGCCAGCAGCCCACTAGCGGGGGGTCGGTACGAGCAGTACTTC. Translation: CASSPLAGGRYEQYF.